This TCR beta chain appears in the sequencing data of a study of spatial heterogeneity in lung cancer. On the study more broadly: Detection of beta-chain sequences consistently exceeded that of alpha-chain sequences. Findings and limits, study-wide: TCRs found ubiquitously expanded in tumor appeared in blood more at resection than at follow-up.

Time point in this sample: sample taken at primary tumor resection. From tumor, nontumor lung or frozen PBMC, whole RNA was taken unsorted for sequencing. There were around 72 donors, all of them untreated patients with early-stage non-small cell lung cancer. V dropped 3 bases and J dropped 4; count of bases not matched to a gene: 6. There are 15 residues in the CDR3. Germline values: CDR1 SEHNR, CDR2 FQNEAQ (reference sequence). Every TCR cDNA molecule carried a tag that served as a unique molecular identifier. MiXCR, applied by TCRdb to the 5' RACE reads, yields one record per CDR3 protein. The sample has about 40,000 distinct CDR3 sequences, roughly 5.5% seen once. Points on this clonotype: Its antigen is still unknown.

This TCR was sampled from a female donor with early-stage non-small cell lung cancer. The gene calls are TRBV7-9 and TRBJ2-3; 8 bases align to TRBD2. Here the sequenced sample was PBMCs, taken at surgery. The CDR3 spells CASSFRGGSSDTQYF. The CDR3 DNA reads TGTGCCAGCAGCTTCCGCGGGGGGTCATCAGATACGCAGTATTTT.